Listed here are 2 T cell receptor beta chains from one sample, sequenced in a study of T cell repertoires in cytomegalovirus infection. From the reads, TCRdb called clonotypes with MiXCR, one entry per CDR3 protein. Of fewer than 300,000 distinct CDR3 sequences in the sample, 20% to 30% are singletons; the top ten hold around 14%. Sequenced: PBMCs. These receptor sequences come from a human donor in good health (CMV status not recorded). Some clones in this sample may be carry-over from other donors' samples.

There are many counts of this clonotype. The chain links TRBV27 to TRBJ1-5; no reliable D call. Germline V CDR1 and CDR2: MNHEY, SMNVEV (reference sequence). Trimming pared 3 bases from V and 0 bases from J, leaving 12 bases between. The CDR3 loop spans 16 amino acids. The CDR3 protein is CASSLSTPYSNQPQHF. Written as DNA, the CDR3 is TGTGCCAGCAGTTTGTCTACCCCGTATAGCAATCAGCCCCAGCATTTT.

This CDR3 reads CASSPRGGVGAGELFF. DNA for the CDR3: TGTGCCAGCAGCCCCCGGGGCGGGGTCGGAGCCGGGGAGCTGTTTTTT. This chain links TRBV7-9 with TRBJ2-2, with TRBD2 as a possible D gene (6 bases). The ends were cut back, 5 bases at V and 6 bases at J, with 19 bases in the middle. Per germline, CDR1 SEHNR and CDR2 FQNEAQ (reference sequence). CDR3 length equals 16 residues.